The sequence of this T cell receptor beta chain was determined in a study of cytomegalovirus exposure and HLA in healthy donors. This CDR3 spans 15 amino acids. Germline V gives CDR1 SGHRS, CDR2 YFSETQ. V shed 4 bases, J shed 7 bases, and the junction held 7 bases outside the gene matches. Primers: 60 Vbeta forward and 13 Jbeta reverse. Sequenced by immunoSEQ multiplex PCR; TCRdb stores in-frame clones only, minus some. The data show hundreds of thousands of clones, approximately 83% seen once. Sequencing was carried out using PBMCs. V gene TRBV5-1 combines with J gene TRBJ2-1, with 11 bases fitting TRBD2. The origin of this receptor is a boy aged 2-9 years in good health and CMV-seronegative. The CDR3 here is CASSTTSGSLNEQFF. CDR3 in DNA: TGCGCCAGCAGCACTACTAGCGGGAGTCTTAATGAGCAGTTCTTC.